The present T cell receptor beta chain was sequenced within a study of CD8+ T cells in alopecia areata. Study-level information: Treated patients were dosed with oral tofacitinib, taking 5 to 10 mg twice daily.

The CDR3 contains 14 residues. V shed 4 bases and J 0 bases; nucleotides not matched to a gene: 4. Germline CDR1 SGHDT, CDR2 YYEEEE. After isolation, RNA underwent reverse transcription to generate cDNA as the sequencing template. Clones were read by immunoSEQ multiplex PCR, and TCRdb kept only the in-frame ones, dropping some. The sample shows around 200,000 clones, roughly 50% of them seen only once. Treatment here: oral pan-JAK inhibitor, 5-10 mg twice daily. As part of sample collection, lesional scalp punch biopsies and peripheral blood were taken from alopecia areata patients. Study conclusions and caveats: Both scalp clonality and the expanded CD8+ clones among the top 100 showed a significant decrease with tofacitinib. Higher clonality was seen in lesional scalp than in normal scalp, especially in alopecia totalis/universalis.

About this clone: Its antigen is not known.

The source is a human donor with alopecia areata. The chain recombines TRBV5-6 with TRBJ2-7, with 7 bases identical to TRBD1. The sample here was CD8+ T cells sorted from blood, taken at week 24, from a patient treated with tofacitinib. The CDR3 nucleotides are TGTGCCAGCAGCGCCGGGACAGTCTCCTACGAGCAGTACTTC. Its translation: CASSAGTVSYEQYF.